The next 25 T cell receptor beta chains were all read from a single sample in a study of cytomegalovirus exposure and HLA in healthy donors. Only in-frame clones appear in the TCRdb table, and some are missing; sequencing was by immunoSEQ multiplex PCR. The data hold about 220,000 clones, with around nine tenths observed a single time. Sequencing used PBMCs. These receptors all come from a woman between 18 and 30 years old in good health and CMV-seronegative.

The CDR3 DNA follows: TGCGCCAGCAGTGATTCACTAGCGGCGATCCAAGAGACCCAGTACTTC. It specifies CASSDSLAAIQETQYF. This chain connects TRBV10-2 to TRBJ2-5; TRBD2 matches 8 bases. V lost 3 bases to trimming and J lost 1 base; unmatched junction nucleotides: 7. This CDR3 is 16 amino acids long. The germline CDR1 and CDR2 sequences are WSHSY and SAAADI.

This chain connects TRBV28 to TRBJ2-1; TRBD2 might be the D (5 bases). Germline loops: CDR1 MDHEN, CDR2 SYDVKM. The CDR3 has 17 amino acids. V was cut by 3 bases and J by 8 bases, with 23 bases left in between. The CDR3 here is CASSFRRRTQRGHEQFF. CDR3 DNA: TGTGCCAGCAGTTTTCGGAGGCGGACCCAACGCGGCCATGAGCAGTTCTTC.

The chain carries TRBV6-1 and TRBJ2-7; 7 nucleotides align to TRBD1. The CDR3 is 16 residues long. Germline CDR1 MNHNS, CDR2 SASEGT. The V and J ends lost 3 bases and 3 bases, in that order; junction bases with no gene match: 11. CDR3 sequence: CASSDRSRTGRYEQYF. DNA of the CDR3: TGTGCCAGCAGTGATCGGAGTCGGACAGGCCGCTACGAGCAGTACTTC.

The chain links TRBV4-1 to TRBJ2-7; tentative D call: TRBD2 (6 bases). The CDR3 sequence is 16 residues long. Germline V gene data show CDR1 as MGHRA and CDR2 as YSYEKL. V was clipped by 1 base and J by 2 bases, with 15 bases between them. CDR3 nucleotides: TGCGCCAGCAGCCAAGCCGGGAGCCCTTTTACCTACGAGCAGTACTTC. Amino acid sequence: CASSQAGSPFTYEQYF.

In its sample, this clone was seen once. The chain joins TRBV7-2 to TRBJ2-1; D is unclear. CDR1 is SGHTA, CDR2 FQGNSA, per germline. The CDR3 is 13 amino acids. The V gene lost 1 base and the J gene lost 7 bases, with 8 bases spanning the gap. The CDR3 spells CASSLVWLNEQFF. The DNA for the CDR3 is TGTGCCAGCAGCTTAGTCTGGCTGAATGAGCAGTTCTTC.

The CDR3 loop is CATSPGGGAYEQYF. The CDR3 region has the DNA TGTGCCACCAGCCCGGGCGGGGGAGCCTACGAGCAGTACTTC. V and J are TRBV15 and TRBJ2-7; 7 bases line up with TRBD2. CDR1 is LNHNV and CDR2 is YYDKDF in the germline V gene (reference sequence). With 5 bases clipped from V and 2 bases from J, the junction kept 6 bases outside the gene matches. The CDR3 is 14 amino acids.

The chain uses TRBV28 and TRBJ1-5, with TRBD1 matching 9 bases. This CDR3 spans 14 amino acids. Germline V gene sequence: CDR1 MDHEN, CDR2 SYDVKM. J lost 6 bases, V lost 6 bases, and 6 bases had no gene match. In DNA, the CDR3 is TGTGCCAGCAGCCTACAGGGGGCAGGTCAGCCCCAGCATTTT. It yields the protein CASSLQGAGQPQHF.

This chain uses TRBV9 with TRBJ2-1; D unclear. CDR3 length equals 13 residues. Germline V gives CDR1 SGDLS, CDR2 YYNGEE. Between the trimmed V and J ends, which lost 3 bases and 4 bases, there was a span of 8 bases. CDR3 nucleotides: TGTGCCAGCAGCGGTACAGAATACAATGAGCAGTTCTTC. This translates into CASSGTEYNEQFF. Together with reference TRBV9 and TRBJ2-1, the CDR3 gives the full variable domain: DSGVTQTPKHLITATGQRVTLRCSPRSGDLSVYWYQQSLDQGLQFLIQYYNGEERAKGNILERFSAQQFPDLHSELNLSSLELGDSALYFCASSGTEYNEQFFGPGTRLTVL.

CDR3 nucleotide sequence: TGTGCCAGCAGCTCCCGGGCGGGTCGCGAGCAGTACTTC. It translates to CASSSRAGREQYF. The chain has TRBV7-9 and TRBJ2-7; TRBD2 might be the D (5 bases). V was shortened by 4 bases and J by 6 bases, with 13 bases between the two germline ends. The germline gives CDR1 SEHNR, CDR2 FQNEAQ (reference sequence). The length of the CDR3 is 13 residues.

This rearrangement joins TRBV30 to TRBJ2-2; possibly TRBD1 for D (5 bases). V lost 7 bases and J 7 bases, leaving 16 bases between the germline ends. The CDR3 consists of 13 residues. Germline-derived CDR1 and CDR2 are GTSNPN and SVGIG (reference sequence). The CDR3 DNA sequence: TGTGCCTCCACTTTCAGACAGAACGGGGAGCTGTTTTTT. Translated, it gives CASTFRQNGELFF.

V gene TRBV2 combines with J gene TRBJ1-5, with 9 bases identical to TRBD1. The germline CDR1 and CDR2 sequences are SNHLY and FYNNEI. The V and J ends lost 3 bases and 6 bases, in that order; junction bases with no gene match: 6. This CDR3 has 15 residues. For the CDR3, the DNA is TGTGCCAGCAGTGACCGGGACAGGGAGGGTCAGCCCCAGCATTTT. Protein: CASSDRDREGQPQHF. Full variable domain (remainder filled in from reference TRBV2 and TRBJ1-5): EPEVTQTPSHQVTQMGQEVILRCVPISNHLYFYWYRQILGQKVEFLVSFYNNEISEKSEIFDDQFSVERPDGSNFTLKIRSTKLEDSAMYFCASSDRDREGQPQHFGDGTRLSIL.

The V call is TRBV9, the J call TRBJ1-1; 9 bases fit TRBD1. The CDR3 consists of 19 residues. The J segment lost 5 bases and the V segment lost 1 base, leaving 18 bases of the junction unmatched. From germline, CDR1 is SGDLS and CDR2 YYNGEE. The CDR3 DNA sequence: TGTGCCAGCAGCGTAAACCCCCGAAGGGACAGGGAGGTGGGGACTGAAGCTTTCTTT. Protein: CASSVNPRRDREVGTEAFF.

This chain uses TRBV4-1 with TRBJ1-2; TRBD1 agrees at 7 bases. This CDR3 has 15 residues. The germline V gene encodes CDR1 MGHRA and CDR2 YSYEKL. With 0 bases clipped from V and 8 bases from J, the junction kept 9 bases outside the gene matches. CDR3 in DNA: TGCGCCAGCAGCCAAGACGTCACAGGGGCGCTAGGCTACACCTTC. Its protein is CASSQDVTGALGYTF.

The rearrangement joins TRBV27 to TRBJ2-7; D perhaps matches TRBD1 (7 bases). The V gene lost 5 bases and the J gene lost 2 bases, with 10 bases spanning the gap. This CDR3 contains 13 residues. CDR1 and CDR2 (germline): MNHEY, SMNVEV (reference sequence). The CDR3 loop is CASSPRGAYEQYF. The CDR3 DNA reads as TGTGCCAGCAGTCCCAGGGGGGCCTACGAGCAGTACTTC.

This clone is a singleton in its sample. The chain recombines TRBV5-4 with TRBJ2-1; 9 bases agree with TRBD2. The CDR3 is made up of 20 amino acids. The V and J ends lost 4 bases and 0 bases, in that order; junction bases with no gene match: 17. Germline V CDR1 and CDR2: SGHNT, YYREEE (reference sequence). CDR3 sequence: CASSPRGLAGIDTSYNEQFF. The DNA of the CDR3 is TGTGCCAGCAGCCCCCGGGGTCTAGCGGGAATCGATACCTCCTACAATGAGCAGTTCTTC.

The V call is TRBV29-1, the J call TRBJ2-7; 8 bases align to TRBD1. Germline-derived CDR1 and CDR2 are SQVTM and ANQGSEA. V lost 7 bases, J lost 2 bases, and 7 bases stayed unmatched. The CDR3 extends over 13 amino acids. This CDR3 reads CSGSTGVTYEQYF. The CDR3 nucleotides are TGCAGCGGCTCGACAGGGGTTACCTACGAGCAGTACTTC.

The chain employs TRBV2 and TRBJ2-6, with TRBD1 identical over 9 bases. With V trimmed by 6 bases and J by 1 base, 13 bases remained unmatched. The CDR3 totals 19 residues. Looked up from germline, CDR1 is SNHLY and CDR2 is FYNNEI. CDR3 nucleotides: TGTGCCAGCAGACTCTCCCGGGGACAGGGATCTTCTGGGGCCAACGTCCTGACTTTC. Translating it yields CASRLSRGQGSSGANVLTF.

Details on this clone: This CDR3 is also generated by other DNA sequences in the sample. This chain uses TRBV28 with TRBJ2-5; 10 bases are a match to TRBD1. Per germline, CDR1 MDHEN and CDR2 SYDVKM. The CDR3 totals 15 residues. J was trimmed by 5 bases and V by 5 bases; bases with no gene match: 8. The CDR3 sequence: CASSLPTGGSETQYF. CDR3 DNA sequence: TGTGCCAGCAGTCTACCGACAGGGGGCTCCGAGACCCAGTACTTC.

The rearrangement joins TRBV7-9 to TRBJ1-1; D not certain. Trimming stripped 4 bases from V and 4 bases from J, with 16 bases between. The CDR3 is made up of 15 amino acids. The germline V gene encodes CDR1 SEHNR and CDR2 FQNEAQ (reference sequence). CDR3 DNA sequence: TGTGCCAGCAGCTCAGTAGGTCCCGGCGGCACTGAAGCTTTCTTT. The encoded protein is CASSSVGPGGTEAFF.

The J gene is TRBJ1-2, the V gene TRBV28; 7 positions agree with TRBD1. V lost 2 bases, J lost 0 bases, and 9 bases stayed unmatched. The length of the CDR3 is 17 residues. Germline lookup yields CDR1 MDHEN and CDR2 SYDVKM. In DNA form, the CDR3 reads TGTGCCAGCAGTTTACCAACCGGGACAGCGACTAACTATGGCTACACCTTC. Its translation: CASSLPTGTATNYGYTF.

V gene TRBV5-4 combines with J gene TRBJ2-5; the match to TRBD2 covers 7 bases. The CDR3 length is 15 residues. Per germline, CDR1 SGHNT and CDR2 YYREEE (reference sequence). V gave up 1 base and J gave up 3 bases; unmatched junction bases: 6. The CDR3 loop is CASSLSVREEETQYF. CDR3 sequence (DNA): TGTGCCAGCAGCTTGTCCGTACGGGAGGAAGAGACCCAGTACTTC. Together with reference TRBV5-4 and TRBJ2-5, the CDR3 gives the full variable domain: ETGVTQSPTHLIKTRGQQVTLRCSSQSGHNTVSWYQQALGQGPQFIFQYYREEENGRGNFPPRFSGLQFPNYSSELNVNALELDDSALYLCASSLSVREEETQYFGPGTRLLVL.

For the CDR3, the DNA is TGTGCCAGCAGCGTCCCGCAGGGTATGGAGACCCAGTACTTC. Its translation: CASSVPQGMETQYF. V gene TRBV28 combines with J gene TRBJ2-5; weak D call: TRBD1 (5 bases). The CDR3 runs to 14 residues. V gave up 6 bases and J gave up 5 bases, with 16 bases separating them. Germline values: CDR1 MDHEN, CDR2 SYDVKM.

The table lists this clone with a count of one. The V and J genes are TRBV6-1 and TRBJ2-2, with 11 bases matching TRBD1. This CDR3 contains 15 residues. Per the germline V gene, CDR1 is MNHNS and CDR2 is SASEGT. J lost 6 bases, V lost 6 bases, and 6 bases had no gene match. As DNA, the CDR3 is TGTGCCAGCAGAGGATGGGACAGGGGGTCCGGGGAGCTGTTTTTT. Translating gives CASRGWDRGSGELFF.

About this clone: A junction end diverges from the germline sequence, so it may reflect a read error. The genes are TRBV4-3 and TRBJ2-7, with TRBD1 identical over 9 bases. In germline, CDR1 is LGHNA, CDR2 YSLEER. The CDR3 sequence is 14 residues long. The CDR3 here is CASSQEPLRDRVDF. The CDR3 DNA reads TGCGCCAGCAGCCAAGAGCCGCTCCGGGACAGGGTTGACTTC.

This clone was detected only once. The J gene is TRBJ2-7, the V gene TRBV4-3; no clear D gene. Deletions cut 0 bases from V and 1 base from J, with 7 bases between. Germline CDR1 is LGHNA and CDR2 is YSLEER. The CDR3 consists of 14 residues. The CDR3 nucleotides are TGCGCCAGCAGCCAAGATGTCGGTTCCTACGAGCAGTACTTC. This encodes CASSQDVGSYEQYF.